This TCR beta chain originates from a study of a mutant IDH1 vaccine in newly diagnosed glioma. This sample's time point: week 23, last vaccination. In every dose of vaccine, 300 ug of mutant IDH1 20-mer peptide was given alongside topical imiquimod. Study-wide points: Top-clonotype changes in peripheral T cells seemed unrelated to pseudoprogression.

Libraries were prepared by immunoSEQ multiplex PCR; TCRdb keeps only in-frame clonotypes and omits some of them. The data show roughly 30,000 clones, 80% to 85% seen once. Trimming removed 2 bases at V and 5 bases at J, with 6 bases between. The CDR3 contains 12 residues. Germline V CDR1 and CDR2: KGHSH, LQKENI. This clone was observed a single time. The antigen is unknown. This same CDR3 is encoded by further DNA sequences in the sample. This sequence was found in a woman between 25 and 40 years old with glioma. The sequences come from PBMCs, collected from a glioma patient whose treatment included an IDH1 peptide vaccine. This chain connects TRBV18 to TRBJ2-5; D remains unclear. The CDR3 region is CASSPLGETQYF. CDR3 in DNA: TGTGCCAGCTCACCATTGGGGGAGACCCAGTACTTC.